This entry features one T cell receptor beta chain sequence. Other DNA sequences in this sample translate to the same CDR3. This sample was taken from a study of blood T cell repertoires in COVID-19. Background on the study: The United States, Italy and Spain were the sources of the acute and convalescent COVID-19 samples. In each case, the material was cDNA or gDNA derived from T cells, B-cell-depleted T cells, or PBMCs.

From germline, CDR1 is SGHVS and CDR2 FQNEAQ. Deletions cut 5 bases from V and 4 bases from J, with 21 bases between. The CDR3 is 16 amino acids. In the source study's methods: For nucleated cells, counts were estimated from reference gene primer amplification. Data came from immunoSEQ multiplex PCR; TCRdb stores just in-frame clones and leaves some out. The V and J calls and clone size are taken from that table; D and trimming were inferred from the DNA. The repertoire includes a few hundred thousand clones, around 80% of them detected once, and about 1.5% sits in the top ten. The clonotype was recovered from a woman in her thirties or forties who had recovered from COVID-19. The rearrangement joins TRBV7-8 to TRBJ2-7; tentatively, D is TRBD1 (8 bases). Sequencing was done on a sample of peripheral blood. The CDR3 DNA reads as TGTGCCAGCAGCCCCTTAGGCCAACAGGGGGGGTACGAGCAGTACTTC. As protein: CASSPLGQQGGYEQYF. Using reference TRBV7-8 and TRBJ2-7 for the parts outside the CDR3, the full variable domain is GAGVSQSPRYKVAKRGQDVALRCDPISGHVSLFWYQQALGQGPEFLTYFQNEAQLDKSGLPSDRFFAERPEGSVSTLKIQRTQQEDSAVYLCASSPLGQQGGYEQYFGPGTRLTVT.